This T cell receptor beta chain was identified during a study of human T cells and chemical hapten exposure. As for the study in general: Small pooled library volume differences chiefly drove per-sample TCR yield variation. General observations from the study: High-frequency TCRs, those above 1 in 1000, stayed the same after DPC sensitization.

This clonotype showed up many times. Antigen: not known. Separate cDNA molecules received unique molecular identifiers, which the library attached to them. In the authors' methods: The number of TCRs in each sample had a median of about 100,000 and spanned 23,224 to 690,600. TCRdb itself ran the RACE reads through MiXCR, one entry per CDR3 protein. Clone size and V and J calls follow TCRdb, not the original study. This sample has under 85,000 distinct CDR3 sequences, with around 10% found just once. The CDR3 runs to 18 residues. With 6 bases clipped from V and 2 bases from J, the junction kept 15 bases outside the gene matches. Described time point: patch test 2, 6 weeks after DPC sensitization. Stated treatment: therapeutic diphenylcyclopropenone sensitization with weekly scalp DPC.

This specimen consisted of whole blood, obtained in connection with sensitization to the hapten diphenylcyclopropenone (DPC). This chain uses TRBV12-3 or TRBV12-4 with TRBJ2-5; TRBD1 agrees at 10 bases. The receptor was isolated from a woman in her forties or fifties with alopecia areata. Some clones in this sample may be carry-over from other donors' samples. The CDR3: CASRPDRGRWSGQETQYF. In nucleotides, the CDR3 is TGTGCCAGCAGGCCCGACAGGGGGCGGTGGTCCGGGCAAGAGACCCAGTACTTC.